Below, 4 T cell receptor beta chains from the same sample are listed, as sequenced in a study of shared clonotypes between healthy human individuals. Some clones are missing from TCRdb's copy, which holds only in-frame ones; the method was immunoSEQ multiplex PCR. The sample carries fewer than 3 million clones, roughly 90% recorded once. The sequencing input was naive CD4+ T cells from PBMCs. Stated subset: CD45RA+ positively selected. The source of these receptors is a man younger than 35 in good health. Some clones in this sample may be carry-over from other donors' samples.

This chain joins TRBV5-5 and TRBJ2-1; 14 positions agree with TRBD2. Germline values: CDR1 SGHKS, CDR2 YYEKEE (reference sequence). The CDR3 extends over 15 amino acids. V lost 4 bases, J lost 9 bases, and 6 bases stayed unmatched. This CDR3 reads CASSPLTSGRAEQFF. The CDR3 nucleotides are TGTGCCAGCAGCCCACTGACTAGCGGGAGGGCTGAGCAGTTCTTC.

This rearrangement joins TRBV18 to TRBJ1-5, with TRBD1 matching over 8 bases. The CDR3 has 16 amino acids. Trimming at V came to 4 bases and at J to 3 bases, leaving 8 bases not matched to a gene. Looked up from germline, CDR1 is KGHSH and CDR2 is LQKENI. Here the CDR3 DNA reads TGTGCCAGCTCACACCTCACAGGGGGTAACAATCAGCCCCAGCATTTT. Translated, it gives CASSHLTGGNNQPQHF. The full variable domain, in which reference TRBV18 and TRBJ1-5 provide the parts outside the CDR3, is NAGVMQNPRHLVRRRGQEARLRCSPMKGHSHVYWYRQLPEEGLKFMVYLQKENIIDESGMPKERFSAEFPKEGPSILRIQQVVRGDSAAYFCASSHLTGGNNQPQHFGDGTRLSIL.

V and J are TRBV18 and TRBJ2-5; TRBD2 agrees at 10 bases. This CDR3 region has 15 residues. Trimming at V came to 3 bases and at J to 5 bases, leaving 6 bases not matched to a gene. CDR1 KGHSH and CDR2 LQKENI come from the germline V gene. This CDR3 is CASSPPSGRRETQYF. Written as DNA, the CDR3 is TGTGCCAGCTCACCTCCTAGCGGGAGAAGGGAGACCCAGTACTTC.

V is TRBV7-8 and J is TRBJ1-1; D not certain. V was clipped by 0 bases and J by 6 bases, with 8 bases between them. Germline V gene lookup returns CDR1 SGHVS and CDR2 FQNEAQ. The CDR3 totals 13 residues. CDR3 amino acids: CASSLASGAEAFF. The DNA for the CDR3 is TGTGCCAGCAGCTTAGCTTCAGGTGCTGAAGCTTTCTTT.